These T cell receptor beta chains were read from a single sample in a study of T cell responses to AZD1222 COVID-19 vaccine. Sequencing used immunoSEQ multiplex PCR; TCRdb keeps in-frame clones, though not all of them. In the table there are about 130,000 clones, around 92% of which are singletons. The specimen comprised peripheral blood, sampled on day 0 of AZD1222 vaccination. These receptors were collected from an adult in good health. CDR3s include the opening cysteine and the closing phenylalanine or tryptophan. Fields, in order: CDR3 length, J gene, clone size, D gene, V gene, CDR3 protein. The D gene is left open where the match is weak. Not all rows give a size; the values are once, few, many and, for expanded clones, a class.

>13|TRBJ2-3|-|-|TRBV6-2/TRBV6-3
CASSFDRADTQYF
>18|TRBJ1-1|-|TRBD1|TRBV28
CASSLWGQVGGSGTEAFF
>13|TRBJ1-2|-|-|TRBV7-2
CASSLVVNYGYTF
>14|TRBJ1-6|few|-|TRBV18
CASSPNQQGSPLHF
>14|TRBJ2-7|-|-|TRBV7-9
CASSLGSTGYEQYF
>14|TRBJ1-5|-|-|TRBV27
CASSQVGSNQPQHF
>15|TRBJ2-2|-|TRBD2|TRBV9
CASSVTSGGAQELFF
>16|TRBJ2-5|-|TRBD1|TRBV2
CASSGWGETGEETQYF
>20|TRBJ2-2|-|TRBD1|TRBV24-1
CATSDVGQGPNFRRDGELFF
>15|TRBJ2-7|-|TRBD1|TRBV27
CASSPYSDRAYEQYF
>16|TRBJ1-1|-|-|TRBV21-1
CASTQTSGTSPSEAFF
>15|TRBJ1-2|-|TRBD1|TRBV4-2
CASSPEGGGGYGYTF
>13|TRBJ1-2|-|-|TRBV6-5
CASSNSGGSGYTF
>15|TRBJ2-7|-|TRBD1|TRBV14
CASSPIGQGLDEQYF
>13|TRBJ1-2|-|-|TRBV30
CAWSRARVSGYTF
>17|TRBJ2-3|-|TRBD2|TRBV7-3
CASSSIPTGGATDTQYF
>13|TRBJ2-1|-|-|TRBV30
CAWSVILNNEQFF
>18|TRBJ1-5|-|TRBD1|TRBV7-6
CASSLRDRALGSNQPQHF
>14|TRBJ1-1|-|-|TRBV15
CATSRVGGRGEAFF
>14|TRBJ1-5|-|-|TRBV30
CAWSGGDTVGGLHF
>16|TRBJ1-3|-|-|TRBV5-6
CASSLIGRSSGNTIYF
>15|TRBJ1-6|-|-|TRBV11-3
CASSLDGQNHSPLHF
>15|TRBJ1-4|-|-|TRBV27
CASSRTGTYGEKLFF
>18|TRBJ1-5|-|TRBD1|TRBV28
CASSLLWVGQGSWQPQHF
>16|TRBJ2-2|-|-|TRBV10-3
CAISESGAINTGELFF
>15|TRBJ2-3|-|TRBD2|TRBV6-2/TRBV6-3
CASSSRGEYTDTQYF
>14|TRBJ2-7|-|TRBD1|TRBV11-3
CASSSRGQEYEQYF
>15|TRBJ1-4|-|-|TRBV21-1
CASSKRQGLNEKLFF
>16|TRBJ2-3|-|TRBD2|TRBV6-4
CASSDSATSGADTQYF
>14|TRBJ2-7|-|-|TRBV11-1
CASSLAGRSYEQYF
>15|TRBJ2-7|-|-|TRBV10-2
CASSESGGGLYEQYF
>16|TRBJ2-1|-|TRBD2|TRBV4-3
CASSLLGGAGYNEQFF
>13|TRBJ2-2|-|-|TRBV19
CASSRGNTGELFF
>17|TRBJ2-3|once|-|TRBV5-1
CASSAVTGGASTDTQYF
>15|TRBJ2-2|-|-|TRBV7-2
CASSSTSSRGGELFF
>15|TRBJ2-3|-|-|TRBV7-2
CASSSWGSSTDTQYF
>17|TRBJ2-3|-|TRBD1|TRBV7-2
CASSLVAGTGDTDTQYF
>12|TRBJ1-1|once|TRBD1|TRBV29-1
CSVVDRGTEAFF
>15|TRBJ1-1|-|TRBD1|TRBV18
CASSPGQGINTEAFF
>16|TRBJ1-1|-|-|TRBV6-2/TRBV6-3
CASSYGFGRANTEAFF
>15|TRBJ1-2|-|TRBD1|TRBV6-5
CASSVAGGDSYGYTF
>15|TRBJ1-2|-|TRBD1|TRBV27
CASRPLTGGIYGYTF
>15|TRBJ1-5|-|TRBD1|TRBV30
CAWSPEPRGNQPQHF
>18|TRBJ1-5|-|TRBD1|TRBV18
CASSPARTGAGLDQPQHF
>15|TRBJ1-4|-|TRBD1|TRBV27
CASSPGTDLNEKLFF
>16|TRBJ2-5|-|-|TRBV27
CASSLRGGGAQETQYF
>15|TRBJ2-7|-|TRBD1|TRBV18
CASSPRTGSTYEQYF
>14|TRBJ1-6|-|-|TRBV5-8
CASSRTDFNSPLHF
>13|TRBJ1-1|-|-|TRBV4-1
CASSQVSLSEAFF
>14|TRBJ1-2|-|-|TRBV28
CASSFGGGKRGYTF
>16|TRBJ2-2|few|TRBD1|TRBV18
CASSPRQGTNTGELFF
>17|TRBJ1-3|-|-|TRBV23-1
CASSLGRRPGSGNTIYF
>16|TRBJ2-5|-|-|TRBV7-2
CASSSRRGPYQETQYF
>14|TRBJ1-4|-|-|TRBV30
CAWSVLGGAEKLFF
>13|TRBJ2-7|-|-|TRBV5-1
CASSLTRPLEQYF
>15|TRBJ1-4|-|-|TRBV7-9
CASSLLTNGNEKLFF
>16|TRBJ2-7|-|-|TRBV24-1
CATSDLKTTLPYEQYF
>12|TRBJ1-2|-|-|TRBV29-1
CSVLEGNYGYTF
>12|TRBJ1-1|-|-|TRBV7-9
CASSPRGTKAFF
>19|TRBJ1-3|-|-|TRBV21-1
CASSKALGSLRRSGNTIYF